What follows are 22 T cell receptor beta chains derived from one specimen sequenced in a study of T cell responses to AZD1222 COVID-19 vaccine (dated by TCRdb to the early 2020s). Interpreted using the paper, the time point label stands for: about 28 days (+/-7) after the second vaccine dose. What this sample's treatment or condition label stands for: meningococcal conjugate vaccine given as trial control. Libraries were made using the immunoSEQ multiplex PCR assay. TCRdb obtained this table from immuneACCESS and retained in-frame rearrangements with V and J assigned. These tables miss some clones; where compared with another copy, unresolved V genes account for less than half of the shortfall, and the remainder is unexplained. The sample table holds around 150,000 clones, of which around 90% were seen once. In total, the top ten clones hold roughly 7.5% of the sample. The material was peripheral blood, obtained 28 days after the second dose of the MenACWY control vaccine. The receptors derive from an adult who received the MenACWY meningococcal vaccine as a control.

V and J are TRBV28 and TRBJ1-2; no clear D gene. The CDR3 consists of 14 residues. V was pared by 1 base and J by 4 bases, with 10 bases between. Per germline, CDR1 MDHEN and CDR2 SYDVKM. CDR3: CASSLSDLPYGYTF. CDR3 nucleotide sequence: TGTGCCAGCAGTTTATCGGACCTCCCCTATGGCTACACCTTC.

The rearrangement links TRBV7-2 to TRBJ1-6; D is uncertain. The CDR3 consists of 13 residues. CDR1 and CDR2 from the germline V gene are SGHTA and FQGNSA. V was trimmed by 5 bases and J by 3 bases, leaving 5 bases between them. This CDR3 reads CASSLDYNSPLHF. CDR3 nucleotides: TGTGCCAGCAGCCTAGACTATAATTCACCCCTCCACTTT.

The gene calls are TRBV12-3 or TRBV12-4 and TRBJ2-1; TRBD1 matches at 7 bases. Losses at the gene ends were 6 bases for V and 7 bases for J; bases not matched to a gene: 3. The CDR3 extends over 12 amino acids. For the CDR3, the DNA is TGTGCCAGCAGACCGACAGGGAATGAGCAGTTCTTC. Translation: CASRPTGNEQFF.

This chain uses TRBV19 with TRBJ2-2; tentatively, D is TRBD2 (5 bases). CDR1 is LNHDA and CDR2 is SQIVND in the germline V gene (reference sequence). The germline V and J ends were trimmed by 4 bases and 0 bases, with 6 bases remaining between them. This CDR3 has 14 amino acids. CDR3 in amino acids: CASSTGANTGELFF. In DNA form, the CDR3 reads TGTGCCAGTAGTACCGGGGCGAACACCGGGGAGCTGTTTTTT.

The gene calls are TRBV10-2 and TRBJ2-7; 11 bases map to TRBD1. This CDR3 has 12 amino acids. The junction had 3 bases not matched to a gene; V was cut back by 10 bases and J by 4 bases. Germline CDR1 reads WSHSY; CDR2 reads SAAADI. The CDR3 nucleotides are TGCGCCACAGGACAGGGGGCTTACGAGCAGTACTTC. Translating gives CATGQGAYEQYF.

This chain links TRBV28 with TRBJ2-7, with D uncertain. Trimming shortened V by 6 bases and J by 0 bases, and 15 bases separated the two germline ends. The germline gives CDR1 MDHEN, CDR2 SYDVKM. This CDR3 comprises 15 residues. The CDR3 DNA is TGTGCCAGCAGCATGACCACCGAGAACTCCTACGAGCAGTACTTC. This encodes CASSMTTENSYEQYF.

The chain employs TRBV2 and TRBJ1-2, with D perhaps matching TRBD1 (5 bases). Germline assignment: CDR1 SNHLY and CDR2 FYNNEI. This CDR3 contains 16 residues. With 4 bases removed from V and 1 base from J, the gap between germline ends came to 16 bases. The CDR3, as DNA: TGTGCCAGCAGTGCGCCTTTGGGCAGGGTTAACTATGGCTACACCTTC. Protein: CASSAPLGRVNYGYTF.

The V gene is TRBV7-9, the J gene TRBJ1-1; tentatively, D is TRBD1 (6 bases). Germline V gene sequence: CDR1 SEHNR, CDR2 FQNEAQ (reference sequence). This CDR3 contains 13 residues. Trimming stripped 5 bases from V and 4 bases from J, with 11 bases between. The CDR3 DNA reads as TGTGCCAGCAGCCCGGGACAATTCACTGAAGCTTTCTTT. Its protein product is CASSPGQFTEAFF.

This chain connects TRBV19 to TRBJ1-5; 9 bases align to TRBD1. CDR3 size: 14 residues. V was pared by 5 bases and J by 7 bases, with 6 bases of the junction left unmatched. Germline CDR1 reads LNHDA; CDR2 reads SQIVND (reference sequence). Here the CDR3 reads CASSHTGGRQPQHF. CDR3 in DNA: TGTGCCAGTAGTCACACAGGGGGCAGGCAGCCCCAGCATTTT.

This chain uses TRBV27 with TRBJ2-5; 9 bases align to TRBD2. The germline CDR1 and CDR2 sequences are MNHEY and SMNVEV (reference sequence). The CDR3 is 16 amino acids. The trim removed 3 bases at V and 5 bases at J, leaving 10 bases unmatched. This chain's CDR3 is CASSFLTSGRRETQYF. The DNA for the CDR3 is TGTGCCAGCAGTTTCTTGACTAGCGGTAGACGGGAGACCCAGTACTTC.

This chain links TRBV30 with TRBJ2-2, with TRBD2 matching over 7 bases. This CDR3 has 14 residues. The trim removed 8 bases at V and 4 bases at J, leaving 10 bases unmatched. Germline V gene data show CDR1 as GTSNPN and CDR2 as SVGIG (reference sequence). The CDR3 DNA is TGTGCCGGAGGGAGGGTGGGAAGCACCGGGGAGCTGTTTTTT. Translated: CAGGRVGSTGELFF. The whole variable domain, filled in from reference TRBV30 and TRBJ2-2, reads SQTIHQWPATLVQPVGSPLSLECTVEGTSNPNLYWYRQAAGRGLQLLFYSVGIGQISSEVPQNLSASRPQDRQFILSSKKLLLSDSGFYLCAGGRVGSTGELFFGEGSRLTVL.

The chain carries TRBV18 and TRBJ2-7; D is perhaps TRBD1 or TRBD2 (6 bases each). This CDR3 is 16 amino acids long. Germline V gives CDR1 KGHSH, CDR2 LQKENI. V lost 0 bases and J lost 4, with 16 bases in between. DNA of the CDR3: TGTGCCAGCTCACCACCTTCGAGACAAGGGGGGTACGAGCAGTACTTC. Translation: CASSPPSRQGGYEQYF. Looking up the rest from reference TRBV18 and TRBJ2-7 gives the full variable domain: NAGVMQNPRHLVRRRGQEARLRCSPMKGHSHVYWYRQLPEEGLKFMVYLQKENIIDESGMPKERFSAEFPKEGPSILRIQQVVRGDSAAYFCASSPPSRQGGYEQYFGPGTRLTVT.

V and J are TRBV7-9 and TRBJ1-2, with D perhaps TRBD1 (5 bases). The V end was cut by 1 base, the J end by 8 bases, with 11 bases between. The CDR3 loop spans 13 amino acids. Per the germline V gene, CDR1 is SEHNR and CDR2 is FQNEAQ (reference sequence). The chain's CDR3 is CASSLGGLEGYTF. As DNA, the CDR3 is TGTGCCAGCAGCTTAGGGGGCCTGGAGGGCTACACCTTC.

In regard to this clone: The same CDR3 also results from other DNA sequences found in this sample. This chain links TRBV7-3 with TRBJ1-2, with 8 bases that match TRBD1. The CDR3 has 15 residues. V lost 5 bases to trimming and J lost 4 bases; unmatched junction nucleotides: 9. Per the germline V gene, CDR1 is SGHTA and CDR2 is FQGTGA. The CDR3 DNA reads TGTGCCAGCAGCCCGGGGACAGGAGGTGTCTATGGCTACACCTTC. It codes for CASSPGTGGVYGYTF.

This clone was seen only once. The chain is built from TRBV2 and TRBJ1-2; TRBD1 aligns across 9 bases. Germline-derived CDR1 and CDR2 are SNHLY and FYNNEI. The CDR3 runs to 14 residues. V was pared by 6 bases and J by 5 bases, with 7 bases of the junction left unmatched. CDR3 DNA: TGTGCCAGCAGAAGCCGGGACAGGGTTTATGGCTACACCTTC. Translation: CASRSRDRVYGYTF.

The genes are TRBV29-1 and TRBJ1-1; 7 nucleotides align to TRBD1. CDR1 and CDR2 (germline): SQVTM, ANQGSEA. There are 14 residues in the CDR3. V lost 7 bases and J lost 1; bases outside the gene matches: 9. The CDR3 spells CSALQGPSNTEAFF. The DNA for the CDR3 is TGCAGCGCCTTACAGGGGCCCTCGAACACTGAAGCTTTCTTT.

The V call is TRBV2, the J call TRBJ1-1; TRBD1 agrees at 8 bases. Germline V gives CDR1 SNHLY, CDR2 FYNNEI. Unmatched junction bases numbered 9, after V lost 3 bases and J lost 0 bases. The CDR3 consists of 17 residues. CDR3 loop: CASSENRDRRVNTEAFF. CDR3 nucleotide sequence: TGTGCCAGCAGTGAGAACCGGGACAGGAGGGTGAACACTGAAGCTTTCTTT.

The chain combines TRBV18 with TRBJ1-4, with no clear D. The CDR3 loop spans 14 amino acids. V was trimmed by 3 bases and J by 3 bases, leaving 8 bases between them. Germline CDR1 reads KGHSH; CDR2 reads LQKENI. The CDR3 region is CASSPVRSNEKLFF. The DNA of the CDR3 is TGTGCCAGCTCACCGGTGCGGTCTAATGAAAAACTGTTTTTT.

The chain uses TRBV28 and TRBJ2-2; D is unclear. V was shortened by 3 bases and J by 4 bases, with 3 bases between the two germline ends. The CDR3 has 12 residues. Germline V gives CDR1 MDHEN, CDR2 SYDVKM. The CDR3 loop reads CASSFFTGELFF. The CDR3 DNA sequence: TGTGCCAGCAGTTTTTTCACCGGGGAGCTGTTTTTT. Supplemented by reference TRBV28 and TRBJ2-2, the full variable domain reads DVKVTQSSRYLVKRTGEKVFLECVQDMDHENMFWYRQDPGLGLRLIYFSYDVKMKEKGDIPEGYSVSREKKERFSLILESASTNQTSMYLCASSFFTGELFFGEGSRLTVL.

The rearrangement joins TRBV18 to TRBJ1-5, with D maybe TRBD1 (5 bases). CDR1 and CDR2 (germline): KGHSH, LQKENI. V lost 4 bases, J lost 4 bases, and 11 bases lay in between. The CDR3 runs to 14 residues. CDR3 sequence: CASSRQGANQPQHF. In DNA form, the CDR3 reads TGTGCCAGCTCACGTCAGGGAGCGAATCAGCCCCAGCATTTT. The full variable domain, its missing parts supplied by reference TRBV18 and TRBJ1-5, is NAGVMQNPRHLVRRRGQEARLRCSPMKGHSHVYWYRQLPEEGLKFMVYLQKENIIDESGMPKERFSAEFPKEGPSILRIQQVVRGDSAAYFCASSRQGANQPQHFGDGTRLSIL.

This clone was counted a single time. The gene calls are TRBV29-1 and TRBJ2-7, with 11 bases matching TRBD1. CDR1 SQVTM and CDR2 ANQGSEA come from the germline V gene. J lost 3 bases, V lost 3 bases, and 1 base had no gene match. This CDR3 contains 13 residues. CDR3 nucleotides: TGCAGCGTTGAGGGACAGGGGGGCTACGAGCAGTACTTC. This encodes CSVEGQGGYEQYF.

This sequence joins TRBV7-8 and TRBJ1-1, with D possibly being TRBD1 (6 bases). The CDR3 is 14 amino acids. The V end lost 5 bases, the J end lost 5 bases, and 15 bases lay between the germline ends. Germline CDR1 SGHVS, CDR2 FQNEAQ. This CDR3 reads CASSENGGLTEAFF. CDR3 bases: TGTGCCAGCAGCGAGAATGGGGGGCTGACTGAAGCTTTCTTT.